The T cell receptor beta chain under discussion was sequenced for a study of OX40 agonist ivuxolimab in advanced cancers. Measured with immunoSEQ multiplex PCR; TCRdb has only the in-frame clones, and not every one. The sample lists tens of thousands of clones; roughly nine tenths were seen once. Trimming took off 1 base at V and 5 bases at J, with 9 bases between the two ends. This CDR3 has 13 residues. The V gene's germline CDR1 is SGHAT and CDR2 FQNNGV. This sequence joins TRBV11-2 and TRBJ2-7; maybe TRBD1 (6 bases). The TCR sequence derives from an adult with an advanced solid tumor such as melanoma, head and neck, liver or kidney cancer. The material sequenced was CD4+ or CD8+ T cells sorted from blood, taken in a trial of the OX40 agonist ivuxolimab. The CDR3, as DNA: TGTGCCAGCAGCTTAGCAGGGGCCCACGAGCAGTACTTC. Translation: CASSLAGAHEQYF.